Following are 14 T cell receptor beta chains from one sample sequenced in a study of glioma-infiltrating T cells after dendritic cell vaccination. Measured with immunoSEQ multiplex PCR; TCRdb has only the in-frame clones, and not every one. The sample lists roughly 83,000 clones, under 90% occurring once. The sequences come from blood, collected before dendritic cell vaccination. The receptors come from a human donor with glioblastoma.

The V call is TRBV6-4, the J call TRBJ2-1; D possibly corresponds to TRBD2 (6 bases). This CDR3 spans 14 amino acids. Germline V gives CDR1 MRHNA, CDR2 SNTAGT. Trimming left V 3 bases short and J 9 bases short, with 15 bases between. CDR3 nucleotide sequence: TGTGCCAGCAGTGAGAAGACTGGGGGGTTTGAGCAGTTCTTC. Protein: CASSEKTGGFEQFF.

The chain uses TRBV27 and TRBJ2-2; a weak D match, TRBD2 (7 bases). This CDR3 is 16 amino acids long. Germline CDR1 MNHEY, CDR2 SMNVEV (reference sequence). V lost 3 bases to trimming and J lost 4 bases, with 15 bases between them. CDR3 nucleotide sequence: TGTGCCAGCAGTTTGGGGGGGGGCAAGGTCACCGGGGAGCTGTTTTTT. Its protein is CASSLGGGKVTGELFF.

V and J are TRBV7-6 and TRBJ1-4; D gene unclear. The germline gives CDR1 SGHVS, CDR2 FNYEAQ. The CDR3 is made up of 16 amino acids. Trimming removed 4 bases at V and 0 bases at J, with 12 bases between. CDR3 DNA sequence: TGTGCCAGCAGCTCCCGCCACGGGTCAACTAATGAAAAACTGTTTTTT. Translating gives CASSSRHGSTNEKLFF.

The V gene is TRBV6-5, the J gene TRBJ1-2; 8 bases are a match to TRBD1. The J segment lost 8 bases and the V segment lost 3 bases, leaving 11 bases of the junction unmatched. The CDR3 covers 15 residues. The germline CDR1 and CDR2 sequences are MNHEY and SVGAGI. CDR3 sequence (DNA): TGTGCCAGCAGTTATTCAATAGACAGGGGTTGGGGCTACACCTTC. This codes for CASSYSIDRGWGYTF.

This chain links TRBV2 with TRBJ2-7; TRBD1 might be the D (5 bases). This CDR3 comprises 15 residues. Germline assignment: CDR1 SNHLY and CDR2 FYNNEI. V lost 8 bases and J lost 3, with 20 bases in between. CDR3 residues: CASQSTVHSFYEQYF. The CDR3 nucleotides are TGTGCCAGCCAATCGACAGTTCATAGCTTCTACGAGCAGTACTTC.

This chain uses TRBV6-6 with TRBJ2-2, with D hard to call. The V gene's germline CDR1 is MNHNY and CDR2 SVGAGI (reference sequence). Trimming shortened V by 5 bases and J by 8 bases, and 18 bases separated the two germline ends. The CDR3 has 15 amino acids. CDR3 sequence reads: CASSLPGQFKGELFF. As DNA, the CDR3 is TGTGCCAGCAGTCTACCTGGGCAGTTCAAGGGGGAGCTGTTTTTT.

The rearrangement joins TRBV4-1 to TRBJ2-1; D uncertain. This CDR3 has 16 amino acids. In germline, CDR1 is MGHRA, CDR2 YSYEKL. Deletions cut 0 bases from V and 0 bases from J, with 9 bases between. CDR3: CASSQEYTSSYNEQFF. In DNA, the CDR3 is TGCGCCAGCAGCCAAGAATACACCTCCTCCTACAATGAGCAGTTCTTC.

The gene calls are TRBV7-3 and TRBJ2-6; unclear D gene. CDR3 length: 15 amino acids. With 5 bases removed from V and 1 base from J, the gap between germline ends came to 9 bases. Germline V gene data show CDR1 as SGHTA and CDR2 as FQGTGA. The DNA of the CDR3 is TGTGCCAGCAGCCTGGTGGCTTCTGGGGCCAACGTCCTGACTTTC. Residues: CASSLVASGANVLTF.

The chain employs TRBV27 and TRBJ2-7; TRBD1 matches at 8 bases. Unmatched junction bases numbered 4, after V lost 0 bases and J lost 9 bases. The CDR3 length is 13 residues. Germline loops: CDR1 MNHEY, CDR2 SMNVEV (reference sequence). CDR3 amino acids: CASSLSLTGGQYF. Here the CDR3 DNA reads TGTGCCAGCAGTTTATCGCTCACAGGGGGGCAGTACTTC.

This clone showed up just once. The gene calls are TRBV5-1 and TRBJ2-3, with TRBD2 identical over 12 bases. This CDR3 comprises 17 residues. Germline CDR1 is SGHRS and CDR2 is YFSETQ. V shed 4 bases and J 3 bases; nucleotides not matched to a gene: 9. CDR3 DNA: TGCGCCAGCAGCGCGACTAGCGGGAGCTTTGGTACAGATACGCAGTATTTT. It yields the protein CASSATSGSFGTDTQYF.

This clone showed up just a few times. This chain uses TRBV6-4 with TRBJ1-1, with 9 bases fitting TRBD1. This CDR3 comprises 14 residues. CDR1 and CDR2 from the germline V gene are MRHNA and SNTAGT. The V segment lost 5 bases and the J segment 1 base; nucleotides outside the gene matches: 2. The CDR3 is CASSRDRENTEAFF. The CDR3 coding sequence is TGTGCCAGCAGTCGGGACAGGGAGAACACTGAAGCTTTCTTT.

This sequence joins TRBV7-2 and TRBJ1-5; 7 bases are a match to TRBD1. Germline V lookup: CDR1 SGHTA, CDR2 FQGNSA. The V gene end was trimmed by 4 bases and the J gene end by 6 bases; junction bases not matched to a gene: 9. CDR3 length: 15 amino acids. This CDR3 is CASSSRTGVGQPQHF. The DNA for the CDR3 is TGTGCCAGCAGCTCAAGGACAGGAGTAGGTCAGCCCCAGCATTTT.

This clone was counted a few times. This chain links TRBV5-4 with TRBJ2-5; 8 bases are a match to TRBD2. The J segment lost 1 base and the V segment lost 6 bases, leaving 8 bases of the junction unmatched. This CDR3 has 15 amino acids. In germline, CDR1 is SGHNT, CDR2 YYREEE (reference sequence). CDR3 bases: TGTGCCAGCACCCCTATAGCGGGGACCCAAGAGACCCAGTACTTC. Translated: CASTPIAGTQETQYF.

The chain combines TRBV25-1 with TRBJ1-4; TRBD1 matches at 9 bases. With 4 bases clipped from V and 4 bases from J, the junction kept 4 bases outside the gene matches. The CDR3 length is 15 residues. Germline V CDR1 and CDR2: MGHDK, SYGVNS. The CDR3 sequence: CASSAYRGLNEKLFF. CDR3 nucleotides: TGTGCCAGCAGTGCGTACAGGGGGCTTAATGAAAAACTGTTTTTT.